A selection of T cell receptor beta chains follows, all from one sample in a study of blood T cell repertoires in COVID-19. Measured with immunoSEQ multiplex PCR; TCRdb has only the in-frame clones, and not every one. The sample consists of about 200,000 clones, roughly 82% of them appearing once. Sequenced material: PBMCs or T cells enriched from blood (not recorded which). These receptors were collected from a man aged 35 to 55 who had recovered from COVID-19. The CDR3 runs from the conserved cysteine through the conserved F or W. D genes are given only for firm matches. A row's size may be missing; if present it is once, few, many or a size class.

clone size: NA
D gene: TRBD2
V gene: TRBV9
CDR3 protein: CASSVGTSGTWTQYF

clone size: NA
D gene: NA
V gene: TRBV14
CDR3 protein: CASSEGTVYEQYF

clone size: few
D gene: TRBD1
V gene: TRBV29-1
CDR3 protein: CSVEPGGETQYF

clone size: NA
D gene: NA
V gene: TRBV2
CDR3 protein: CASNAGATHNSPLHF

clone size: NA
D gene: NA
V gene: TRBV29-1
CDR3 protein: CSVGPGDLGNTIYF

clone size: few
D gene: NA
V gene: TRBV7-9
CDR3 protein: CASSFRGNYNEQFF

clone size: NA
D gene: TRBD1
V gene: TRBV10-3
CDR3 protein: CAISGGQGDNEQFF

clone size: NA
D gene: TRBD1
V gene: TRBV2
CDR3 protein: CASRGTGGYSNQPQHF

clone size: NA
D gene: NA
V gene: TRBV10-3
CDR3 protein: CAISESQGWGGDTEAFF

clone size: few
D gene: TRBD1
V gene: TRBV6-5
CDR3 protein: CASHRQGAIYGYTF

clone size: NA
D gene: TRBD1
V gene: TRBV2
CDR3 protein: CASREDRGPYEQYF

clone size: once
D gene: TRBD2
V gene: TRBV9
CDR3 protein: CASSVGAGEETQYF

clone size: NA
D gene: NA
V gene: TRBV3-1/TRBV3-2
CDR3 protein: CASSQFLAADAGELFF

clone size: NA
D gene: TRBD2
V gene: TRBV3-1/TRBV3-2
CDR3 protein: CASSRNGLALWTGELFF

clone size: NA
D gene: NA
V gene: TRBV7-8
CDR3 protein: CASSKGQNTGELFF

clone size: NA
D gene: TRBD1
V gene: TRBV5-6
CDR3 protein: CASSPGTGGSGTYNEQFF

clone size: NA
D gene: TRBD1
V gene: TRBV7-3
CDR3 protein: CASSPTGGSETQYF

clone size: NA
D gene: NA
V gene: TRBV6-2/TRBV6-3
CDR3 protein: CASSAAGSFAYEQYF

clone size: NA
D gene: NA
V gene: TRBV28
CDR3 protein: CASSRGSGMNTEAFF

clone size: NA
D gene: NA
V gene: TRBV18
CDR3 protein: CASSRLENQPQHF

clone size: NA
D gene: NA
V gene: TRBV5-1
CDR3 protein: CASSQSTGYTEAFF

clone size: NA
D gene: NA
V gene: TRBV7-3
CDR3 protein: CASSLLYRTGELFF

clone size: once
D gene: TRBD2
V gene: TRBV18
CDR3 protein: CASSPYSVLAVMSSYNEQFF

clone size: NA
D gene: NA
V gene: TRBV5-1
CDR3 protein: CASSLAGAQNTEAFF

clone size: NA
D gene: NA
V gene: TRBV19
CDR3 protein: CASSIAGWNSPLHF

clone size: NA
D gene: TRBD2
V gene: TRBV5-1
CDR3 protein: CASRPTSGRTDTQYF

clone size: NA
D gene: NA
V gene: TRBV7-2
CDR3 protein: CASSLELSTDTQYF

clone size: NA
D gene: NA
V gene: TRBV9
CDR3 protein: CASSAQGSYNSPLHF